This TCR beta chain was sequenced in a study of T cell responses to AZD1222 COVID-19 vaccine. Produced via immunoSEQ multiplex PCR; TCRdb's table is partial and in-frame only. The sample records approximately 80,000 clones, 80% being singletons. The specimen was peripheral blood, collected on day 0 of AZD1222 vaccination. The sequence was obtained from an adult in good health.

The CDR3 region is CASRTGTGGEQYF. The CDR3 bases are TGCGCCAGCAGAACCGGGACAGGGGGAGAGCAGTACTTC. The chain combines TRBV5-1 with TRBJ2-7, with 11 bases that match TRBD1. Germline loops: CDR1 SGHRS, CDR2 YFSETQ. V gave up 5 bases and J gave up 7 bases; unmatched junction bases: 5. The CDR3 runs 13 residues.